The 19 T cell receptor beta chains below all came from one sample that was sequenced in a study of T cell responses to AZD1222 COVID-19 vaccine (dated by TCRdb to the early 2020s). The time point label for this specimen denotes: baseline before first vaccination. The library was obtained by the immunoSEQ multiplex PCR assay. Sourced from immuneACCESS, this table was stored by TCRdb with only in-frame sequences that have V and J called. A share of the clones is absent; for the studies checked, an unresolved V gene accounts for under half, and the remainder has no known explanation. The sample table lists 150,000 to 200,000 clones, around 92% of them with a count of one. The ten top clones hold less than 2.5% of the sample. The sample here was peripheral blood, taken on day 0 of AZD1222 vaccination. The source is an adult in good health.

This sequence joins TRBV7-3 and TRBJ1-1; maybe TRBD1 (6 bases). Trimming shortened V by 4 bases and J by 5 bases, and 11 bases separated the two germline ends. Germline values: CDR1 SGHTA, CDR2 FQGTGA. The CDR3 sequence is 13 residues long. In DNA form, the CDR3 reads TGTGCCAGCAGCTCAGGGGAGGGAACTGAAGCTTTCTTT. Protein product: CASSSGEGTEAFF.

V usage is TRBV27 and J usage is TRBJ2-6; a possible D gene is TRBD2 (6 bases). Germline CDR1 and CDR2: MNHEY and SMNVEV (reference sequence). V lost 3 bases and J lost 2, with 11 bases in between. The CDR3 is 16 amino acids. In DNA form, the CDR3 reads TGTGCCAGCAGTTTTTTCGGGGGAGCTGGGGCCAACGTCCTGACTTTC. It is translated as CASSFFGGAGANVLTF.

This clone was recorded only once. This chain uses TRBV5-1 with TRBJ2-5; TRBD2 is a possible D gene (6 bases). CDR3 length: 15 residues. The V gene's germline CDR1 is SGHRS and CDR2 YFSETQ. V lost 0 bases and J lost 2, with 11 bases in between. CDR3: CASSLAGGVQETQYF. CDR3 bases: TGCGCCAGCAGCTTGGCCGGCGGGGTACAAGAGACCCAGTACTTC.

The V gene is TRBV24-1, the J gene TRBJ1-4; 7 nucleotides align to TRBD1. Germline lookup yields CDR1 KGHDR and CDR2 SFDVKD. This CDR3 has 13 residues. With V trimmed by 8 bases and J by 4 bases, 3 bases remained unmatched. This CDR3 reads CATTGTDNEKLFF. The CDR3 DNA follows: TGTGCCACCACCGGGACAGATAATGAAAAACTGTTTTTT.

The J gene is TRBJ1-2, the V gene TRBV3-1 (or the pseudogene TRBV3-2); 7 nucleotides agree with TRBD1. With V trimmed by 6 bases and J by 5 bases, 12 bases remained unmatched. This CDR3 is built from 15 residues. CDR1 and CDR2 (germline): LGHDT, YNNKEL (reference sequence). The CDR3 bases are TGTGCCAGCAGACGAACTGACAGGGAGGGGTATGGCTACACCTTC. Its protein product is CASRRTDREGYGYTF.

This rearrangement joins TRBV6-9 to TRBJ1-2; tentatively, D is TRBD1 (5 bases). Trimming removed 8 bases from V and 8 bases from J, with 24 bases in between. CDR1 and CDR2 from the germline V gene are MNHGY and SVAAGI. The CDR3 loop spans 15 amino acids. The CDR3 coding sequence is TGTGCCAGCGGGGAGGGGAGTCCCGTCCAAATGGGCTACACCTTC. It translates to CASGEGSPVQMGYTF.

The chain joins TRBV28 to TRBJ2-2; 11 bases map to TRBD2. The CDR3 has 17 amino acids. CDR1 MDHEN and CDR2 SYDVKM come from the germline V gene. The V segment lost 6 bases and the J segment 6 bases; nucleotides outside the gene matches: 12. The CDR3 loop is CASRFSGRARGAGELFF. Here the CDR3 DNA reads TGTGCCAGCAGATTTAGCGGGAGGGCCAGGGGGGCCGGGGAGCTGTTTTTT.

This chain links TRBV4-1 with TRBJ1-2, with TRBD1 as a possible D gene (6 bases). The germline V gene has CDR1 MGHRA and CDR2 YSYEKL. V was pared by 0 bases and J by 1 base, with 12 bases between. The CDR3 runs to 16 residues. CDR3: CASSQDGGLLNYGYTF. The CDR3 bases are TGCGCCAGCAGCCAAGATGGGGGCCTCCTTAACTATGGCTACACCTTC.

The V and J genes are TRBV9 and TRBJ2-1; 12 bases map to TRBD2. Germline CDR1 SGDLS, CDR2 YYNGEE. CDR3 length equals 16 residues. The junction had 6 bases not matched to a gene; V was cut back by 4 bases and J by 4 bases. Here the CDR3 reads CASSRLAGGPYNEQFF. In DNA, the CDR3 is TGTGCCAGCAGCCGTCTAGCGGGGGGGCCATACAATGAGCAGTTCTTC.

This chain links TRBV28 with TRBJ2-5; D is possibly TRBD1 or TRBD2 (5 bases each). Trimming stripped 5 bases from V and 5 bases from J, with 15 bases between. CDR3 length: 14 amino acids. Germline V gene lookup returns CDR1 MDHEN and CDR2 SYDVKM. For the CDR3, the DNA is TGTGCCAGCAGTGCTACAAACCGGGGCGAGACCCAGTACTTC. It encodes CASSATNRGETQYF.

This rearrangement joins TRBV2 to TRBJ2-1; maybe TRBD2 (6 bases). The germline V gene has CDR1 SNHLY and CDR2 FYNNEI. The CDR3 runs to 18 residues. V shed 0 bases and J shed 0 bases, with 15 bases lying between them. CDR3 amino acids: CASSEAWGRLSSYNEQFF. The CDR3 DNA reads TGTGCCAGCAGTGAAGCCTGGGGGAGGTTAAGCTCCTACAATGAGCAGTTCTTC.

This sequence joins TRBV6-5 and TRBJ1-1; D is undetermined. Trimming took 8 bases from V and 1 from J, leaving 11 bases between them. This CDR3 has 13 amino acids. The germline gives CDR1 MNHEY, CDR2 SVGAGI. In DNA form, the CDR3 reads TGTGCCAGCCCTGCCGGAAGGAACACTGAAGCTTTCTTT. It encodes CASPAGRNTEAFF.

The rearrangement joins TRBV30 to TRBJ2-7; 8 nucleotides agree with TRBD1. The CDR3 covers 15 residues. The trim removed 2 bases at V and 1 base at J, leaving 7 bases unmatched. Germline V lookup: CDR1 GTSNPN, CDR2 SVGIG (reference sequence). Here the CDR3 reads CAWSLTGGFSYEQYF. In nucleotides, the CDR3 is TGTGCCTGGAGTCTAACAGGGGGGTTTTCCTACGAGCAGTACTTC.

The chain is built from TRBV28 and TRBJ1-2; a possible D gene is TRBD1 (5 bases). The CDR3 has 17 amino acids. Looked up from germline, CDR1 is MDHEN and CDR2 is SYDVKM. V gave up 2 bases and J gave up 6 bases, with 22 bases separating them. The chain's CDR3 is CASSLQMRGDHRNGYTF. CDR3 nucleotide sequence: TGTGCCAGCAGTTTACAAATGCGGGGGGACCACAGGAATGGCTACACCTTC.

The chain links TRBV9 to TRBJ1-2; TRBD1 agrees at 8 bases. Trimming cost V 4 bases and J 8 bases; bases outside gene matches: 4. Germline CDR1 reads SGDLS; CDR2 reads YYNGEE. This CDR3 comprises 12 residues. The CDR3 nucleotides are TGTGCCAGCAGCTCAGGGGGCGAAGGCTACACCTTC. Its protein is CASSSGGEGYTF.

The chain couples TRBV6-2 or TRBV6-3 to TRBJ1-4; the D is unclear. CDR1 is MNHEY, CDR2 SVGEGT, per germline. The CDR3 runs to 14 residues. V was shortened by 5 bases and J by 4 bases, with 11 bases between the two germline ends. The CDR3 DNA reads as TGTGCCAGCAGTACGAGGGCCTTTAATGAAAAACTGTTTTTT. This encodes CASSTRAFNEKLFF.

The chain uses TRBV6-5 and TRBJ1-2, with no clear D. From germline, CDR1 is MNHEY and CDR2 SVGAGI. Trimming stripped 0 bases from V and 5 bases from J, with 7 bases between. This CDR3 region has 13 residues. CDR3 amino acids: CASSYSRGYGYTF. In nucleotides, the CDR3 is TGTGCCAGCAGTTACTCTCGAGGATATGGCTACACCTTC.

The gene calls are TRBV11-2 and TRBJ2-7; D may be TRBD1 or TRBD2 (5 bases each). In germline, CDR1 is SGHAT, CDR2 FQNNGV. Trimming pared 4 bases from V and 1 base from J, leaving 11 bases between. This CDR3 is built from 14 residues. The CDR3 is CASSSQGVSYEQYF. CDR3 DNA: TGTGCCAGCAGCTCCCAGGGAGTTTCCTACGAGCAGTACTTC.

The sample holds a few counts of this clone. The chain uses TRBV4-3 and TRBJ1-6; maybe TRBD1 (5 bases). Germline V gives CDR1 LGHNA, CDR2 YSLEER. This CDR3 spans 15 amino acids. The V end lost 0 bases, the J end lost 10 bases, and 13 bases lay between the germline ends. This CDR3 is CASSQDGGRGSPLHF. The CDR3 bases are TGCGCCAGCAGCCAAGATGGGGGAAGAGGATCACCCCTCCACTTT.